This T cell receptor beta chain was recorded in a study of blood T cell repertoires in COVID-19. About the research overall: Samples representing acute and convalescent COVID-19 were sourced from the United States, Italy and Spain.

TCRdb's copy holds only in-frame clones and misses some; the assay was immunoSEQ multiplex PCR. The data show about 110,000 clones, roughly 79% seen once. The CDR3 has 16 residues. Germline values: CDR1 SGHAT, CDR2 FQNNGV. The junction had 3 bases not matched to a gene; V was cut back by 3 bases and J by 2 bases. The V call is TRBV11-2, the J call TRBJ2-1, with 11 bases that match TRBD2. This clonotype originated in a man older than 75 with acute or convalescent COVID-19. Sequencing input: peripheral blood. The CDR3 nucleotides read TGTGCCAGCAGCTTCACTAGCGGGAGTCCCTACAATGAGCAGTTCTTC. Amino acids: CASSFTSGSPYNEQFF.